These 28 T cell receptor beta chains were all obtained from the same sample, sequenced in a study of blood T cell repertoires in COVID-19. Sequencing used immunoSEQ multiplex PCR; TCRdb keeps in-frame clones, though not all of them. The sample has around 140,000 clones, approximately 82% seen once. The sample comprised peripheral blood. Receptor source: a man in his fifties or sixties with active or convalescent COVID-19.

DNA for the CDR3: TGTGCCAGACCCGACGCGGGAGGGACAGATACGCAGTATTTT. Translated: CARPDAGGTDTQYF. V gene TRBV7-2 combines with J gene TRBJ2-3; 9 bases are shared with TRBD2. Germline CDR1 and CDR2: SGHTA and FQGNSA. V gave up 9 bases and J gave up 3 bases; unmatched junction bases: 7. CDR3 length: 14 amino acids.

This clone has just a few counts. The chain is built from TRBV14 and TRBJ2-7; D may be TRBD2 (6 bases). This CDR3 has 15 residues. V shed 3 bases and J shed 0 bases, with 12 bases lying between them. The germline V gene encodes CDR1 SGHDN and CDR2 FVKESK. CDR3 bases: TGTGCCAGCAGCCAGATTGGGGGGAACTCCTACGAGCAGTACTTC. This translates into CASSQIGGNSYEQYF.

A single count supports this clone. CDR3 DNA: TGCGCCAGCAGCCTGAGACAGGGGCTGAACACTGAAGCTTTCTTT. Translation gives CASSLRQGLNTEAFF. The chain has TRBV5-1 and TRBJ1-1, with 8 nucleotides matching TRBD1. CDR1 SGHRS and CDR2 YFSETQ come from the germline V gene. The CDR3 contains 15 residues. The trim removed 4 bases at V and 0 bases at J, leaving 5 bases unmatched.

This clone was seen only once. This chain connects TRBV11-2 to TRBJ1-4; no clear D. The CDR3 has 19 residues. Germline V gene data show CDR1 as SGHAT and CDR2 as FQNNGV. V was pared by 1 base and J by 0 bases, with 18 bases between. CDR3 sequence (DNA): TGTGCCAGCAGCTTAGGGTACGACTATTCCAGCACAACTAATGAAAAACTGTTTTTT. Encoded protein: CASSLGYDYSSTTNEKLFF.

This clone was detected only a few times. The chain carries TRBV15 and TRBJ2-7; D gene uncertain. This CDR3 is built from 13 residues. V lost 5 bases and J 4 bases, leaving 12 bases between the germline ends. From germline, CDR1 is LNHNV and CDR2 YYDKDF (reference sequence). The CDR3 nucleotides are TGTGCCACCAGCCCCGGGTCGGAGTACGAGCAGTACGTC. Residues: CATSPGSEYEQYV.

The chain uses TRBV19 and TRBJ1-2, with unresolved D. CDR1 is LNHDA, CDR2 SQIVND, per germline (reference sequence). The CDR3 consists of 12 residues. With 1 base removed from V and 4 bases from J, the gap between germline ends came to 4 bases. This CDR3 is CASSIALYGYTF. CDR3 nucleotides: TGTGCCAGTAGTATAGCCCTCTATGGCTACACCTTC.

The chain has TRBV11-2 and TRBJ2-7; maybe TRBD2 (6 bases). CDR3 length: 15 amino acids. Germline V lookup: CDR1 SGHAT, CDR2 FQNNGV. V lost 5 bases and J 0 bases, leaving 14 bases between the germline ends. The DNA for the CDR3 is TGTGCCAGCAGCCCTACTAGCCAGGGCTCCTACGAGCAGTACTTC. Translated, it gives CASSPTSQGSYEQYF. The variable domain in full, completed from reference TRBV11-2 and TRBJ2-7, reads EAGVAQSPRYKIIEKRQSVAFWCNPISGHATLYWYQQILGQGPKLLIQFQNNGVVDDSQLPKDRFSAERLKGVDSTLKIQPAKLEDSAVYLCASSPTSQGSYEQYFGPGTRLTVT.

The rearrangement uses TRBV27 and TRBJ1-2, with a possible D match to TRBD1 (6 bases). The length of the CDR3 is 14 residues. Trimming pared 9 bases from V and 0 bases from J, leaving 14 bases between. Germline-derived CDR1 and CDR2 are MNHEY and SMNVEV (reference sequence). The chain's CDR3 is CASSTGTPNYGYTF. In DNA, the CDR3 is TGTGCCAGTTCAACCGGGACACCTAACTATGGCTACACCTTC.

The chain is built from TRBV19 and TRBJ2-1; D is perhaps TRBD2 (5 bases). Trimming shortened V by 5 bases and J by 5 bases, and 10 bases separated the two germline ends. The CDR3 loop spans 13 amino acids. Germline V lookup: CDR1 LNHDA, CDR2 SQIVND (reference sequence). CDR3 sequence (DNA): TGTGCCAGTAGTTACGGGGTAAACAATGAGCAGTTCTTC. Encoded protein: CASSYGVNNEQFF.

The chain is built from TRBV12-3 or TRBV12-4 and TRBJ2-7; D may be TRBD1 (6 bases). V lost 4 bases and J lost 4, with 8 bases in between. The CDR3 has 12 residues. Here the CDR3 reads CASSSQGYEQYV. CDR3 nucleotides: TGTGCCAGCAGTTCCCAGGGGTACGAGCAGTACGTC.

This chain uses TRBV18 with TRBJ2-1; D not certain. With 3 bases removed from V and 4 bases from J, the gap between germline ends came to 13 bases. CDR3 length: 15 residues. Per the germline V gene, CDR1 is KGHSH and CDR2 is LQKENI. The CDR3 sequence is CASSPTVISYNEQFF. As DNA, the CDR3 is TGTGCCAGCTCACCTACGGTTATTAGTTACAATGAGCAGTTCTTC.

V and J are TRBV7-2 and TRBJ1-1; TRBD1 matches at 9 bases. V trimming: 2 bases; J trimming: 9 bases; junction bases outside the gene matches: 4. This CDR3 has 13 amino acids. Germline assignment: CDR1 SGHTA and CDR2 FQGNSA. The CDR3 region is CASSLSGTGQAFF. CDR3 coding DNA: TGTGCCAGCAGCTTATCCGGGACAGGGCAAGCTTTCTTT.

The rearrangement joins TRBV4-1 to TRBJ1-5, with unresolved D. Germline-derived CDR1 and CDR2 are MGHRA and YSYEKL. The CDR3 is made up of 15 amino acids. V lost 3 bases and J lost 2, with 11 bases in between. The CDR3 here is CASSQEGAGNQPQHF. The CDR3, as DNA: TGCGCCAGCAGCCAGGAGGGTGCCGGCAATCAGCCCCAGCATTTT.

The chain uses TRBV28 and TRBJ2-2; the match to TRBD1 covers 7 bases. The CDR3 totals 17 residues. Germline trimming cut 6 bases from V and 3 bases from J; bases unmatched to any gene: 13. Per the germline V gene, CDR1 is MDHEN and CDR2 is SYDVKM. Here the CDR3 reads CASRPLSDREYTGELFF. In nucleotides, the CDR3 is TGTGCCAGCAGACCTTTATCCGACAGGGAGTACACCGGGGAGCTGTTTTTT. The variable domain in full, with the rest retrieved from reference TRBV28 and TRBJ2-2, is DVKVTQSSRYLVKRTGEKVFLECVQDMDHENMFWYRQDPGLGLRLIYFSYDVKMKEKGDIPEGYSVSREKKERFSLILESASTNQTSMYLCASRPLSDREYTGELFFGEGSRLTVL.

V usage is TRBV7-8 and J usage is TRBJ2-3; 11 bases fit TRBD2. The CDR3 loop spans 16 amino acids. Germline loops: CDR1 SGHVS, CDR2 FQNEAQ. The ends lost 1 base at V and 5 bases at J; junction bases unmatched: 5. This chain's CDR3 is CASSLELAGAIDTQYF. The CDR3, as DNA: TGTGCCAGCAGCTTAGAACTAGCGGGGGCGATAGATACGCAGTATTTT.

The chain has TRBV25-1 and TRBJ2-1; D is uncertain. Looked up from germline, CDR1 is MGHDK and CDR2 is SYGVNS. With 2 bases removed from V and 8 bases from J, the gap between germline ends came to 4 bases. This CDR3 region has 11 residues. The CDR3 region is CASSERYEQFF. The CDR3 DNA reads as TGTGCCAGCAGTGAACGGTATGAGCAGTTCTTC.

The chain combines TRBV29-1 with TRBJ1-5; D might be TRBD1 (5 bases). Germline CDR1 reads SQVTM; CDR2 reads ANQGSEA. Trimming removed 2 bases from V and 5 bases from J, with 13 bases in between. The CDR3 has 14 residues. The CDR3 region is CSVESDRTHQPQHF. The CDR3 coding sequence is TGCAGCGTTGAATCCGACAGAACCCATCAGCCCCAGCATTTT.

This clone was observed a single time. Written as DNA, the CDR3 is TGCGCCAGCAGCTTGTTAGGGGTCTTGGGCACAGATACGCAGTATTTT. Translated: CASSLLGVLGTDTQYF. The chain is built from TRBV5-1 and TRBJ2-3; D is possibly TRBD1 (5 bases). The CDR3 length is 16 residues. V was cut by 1 base and J by 1 base, with 13 bases left in between. Germline V gives CDR1 SGHRS, CDR2 YFSETQ.

The V gene is TRBV5-4, the J gene TRBJ2-4, with a tentative D call TRBD1 (6 bases). The germline V gene has CDR1 SGHNT and CDR2 YYREEE (reference sequence). The V gene lost 1 base and the J gene lost 5 bases, with 13 bases spanning the gap. This CDR3 region has 15 residues. The CDR3 DNA reads TGTGCCAGCAGCTTGTCAACAGGGATCGAAAACATTCAGTACTTC. It specifies CASSLSTGIENIQYF.

CDR3 sequence: CASSAGGAWETQYF. CDR3 nucleotides: TGTGCCAGCAGTGCGGGAGGGGCTTGGGAGACCCAGTACTTC. V usage is TRBV2 and J usage is TRBJ2-5; 8 positions match TRBD2. The germline gives CDR1 SNHLY, CDR2 FYNNEI. V lost 4 bases and J lost 5; bases outside the gene matches: 6. CDR3 length: 14 amino acids. Filled out from reference TRBV2 and TRBJ2-5, the complete variable domain reads EPEVTQTPSHQVTQMGQEVILRCVPISNHLYFYWYRQILGQKVEFLVSFYNNEISEKSEIFDDQFSVERPDGSNFTLKIRSTKLEDSAMYFCASSAGGAWETQYFGPGTRLLVL.

The chain uses TRBV6-2 or TRBV6-3 and TRBJ1-1; a weak D match, TRBD1 (6 bases). Germline V gene lookup returns CDR1 MNHEY and CDR2 SVGEGT. Trimming took off 0 bases at V and 1 base at J, with 9 bases between the two ends. The CDR3 covers 15 residues. The CDR3 DNA sequence: TGTGCCAGCAGTTACTCGCCGACAGGGAACACTGAAGCTTTCTTT. It translates to CASSYSPTGNTEAFF.

The rearrangement links TRBV6-2 or TRBV6-3 to TRBJ2-7, with D perhaps matching TRBD1 (6 bases). With 5 bases removed from V and 4 bases from J, the gap between germline ends came to 6 bases. CDR1 is MNHEY and CDR2 is SVGEGT in the germline V gene. The CDR3 consists of 11 residues. DNA of the CDR3: TGTGCCAGCAGTACAGGGTACGAGCAGTACGTC. This codes for CASSTGYEQYV.

This chain links TRBV6-2 or TRBV6-3 with TRBJ1-2; D is ambiguous. Germline V gives CDR1 MNHEY, CDR2 SVGEGT. The CDR3 is made up of 14 amino acids. The V end lost 4 bases, the J end lost 0 bases, and 9 bases lay between the germline ends. The CDR3 coding sequence is TGTGCCAGCAGTTTGGTCAGGACTAACTATGGCTACACCTTC. Residues: CASSLVRTNYGYTF.

This clone was counted only a few times. The rearrangement uses TRBV18 and TRBJ2-1; TRBD2 matches at 11 bases. Germline V gene lookup returns CDR1 KGHSH and CDR2 LQKENI. This CDR3 has 18 amino acids. The trim removed 0 bases at V and 7 bases at J, leaving 11 bases unmatched. The CDR3 DNA reads TGTGCCAGCTCACCACCGAGTTTAGCGGGGGGGCGTAGGAATGAGCAGTTCTTC. Its translation is CASSPPSLAGGRRNEQFF.

The rearrangement uses TRBV6-6 and TRBJ2-2; 10 bases are shared with TRBD2. Germline trimming cut 4 bases from V and 1 base from J; bases unmatched to any gene: 3. The germline V gene encodes CDR1 MNHNY and CDR2 SVGAGI (reference sequence). The CDR3 totals 16 residues. The CDR3 sequence is CASSSPSGGNTGELFF. CDR3 coding DNA: TGTGCCAGCAGTTCCCCTAGCGGGGGGAACACCGGGGAGCTGTTTTTT.

The V call is TRBV7-2, the J call TRBJ1-1, with D possibly matching TRBD1 (5 bases). The V gene's germline CDR1 is SGHTA and CDR2 FQGNSA. The CDR3 totals 15 residues. V was trimmed by 0 bases and J by 0 bases, leaving 8 bases between them. CDR3 sequence (DNA): TGTGCCAGCAGCTTAGCCCGACAGATGAACACTGAAGCTTTCTTT. Its translation: CASSLARQMNTEAFF.

The V gene is TRBV7-9, the J gene TRBJ1-1, with 7 bases fitting TRBD1. The CDR3 length is 14 residues. Germline trimming cut 8 bases from V and 3 bases from J; bases unmatched to any gene: 9. Per the germline V gene, CDR1 is SEHNR and CDR2 is FQNEAQ (reference sequence). DNA for the CDR3: TGTGCCAGCCGATCGGGACAGTCCCACACTGAAGCTTTCTTT. It yields the protein CASRSGQSHTEAFF.

The J gene is TRBJ1-2, the V gene TRBV19, with TRBD1 as a possible D gene (6 bases). The germline V and J ends were trimmed by 2 bases and 4 bases, with 26 bases remaining between them. The CDR3 is made up of 19 amino acids. CDR1 is LNHDA, CDR2 SQIVND, per germline (reference sequence). This CDR3 reads CASSIRTVIWGPLGYGYTF. The CDR3 coding sequence is TGTGCCAGTAGTATACGCACAGTCATTTGGGGGCCCTTAGGCTATGGCTACACCTTC.